This T cell receptor beta chain was obtained from a study of blood T cells in healthy people across ages. Study-wide points: As age increased, TCR beta diversity per million T cells fell in a roughly linear fashion.

The ends lost 1 base at V and 5 bases at J; junction bases unmatched: 9. Looked up from germline, CDR1 is DFQATT and CDR2 is SNEGSKA (reference sequence). This CDR3 spans 15 amino acids. About this clonotype: Antigen specificity is unknown.

Healthy Caucasian individuals from Russia aged about 6 to 100 were enrolled as donors. A sample-barcoded 5' primer and a J-beta primer mix were used in a second PCR of roughly 7 to 12 cycles. Each TCR beta cDNA got a 12-nucleotide random molecular identifier. One entry per CDR3 protein, called by TCRdb with MiXCR from the 5' RACE reads. Of 800,000 to 950,000 distinct CDR3 sequences listed, around 49% are singletons. Specimen: blood. The chain uses TRBV20-1 and TRBJ1-1; TRBD1 aligns across 8 bases. The source is a man aged 25-45 years in good health. CDR3: CSARVQGAVGTEAFF. CDR3 coding DNA: TGCAGTGCTAGAGTGCAGGGGGCAGTGGGGACTGAAGCTTTCTTT.